A selection of T cell receptor beta chains follows, all from one sample in a study of graft-versus-host responses after intestinal transplantation. TCRdb keeps only in-frame clones here, not all; method: immunoSEQ multiplex PCR. This table holds around 19,000 clones, around 38% found once. The sequences come from alloreactive CD4+ T cells from a mixed lymphocyte reaction culture, collected before intestinal transplant. The receptors shown here come from a human patient who received an intestinal transplant. The conserved cysteine and the conserved F or W are not part of the CDR3 here.

14 | TRBV2 | ASSLLGESSGNTIY
17 | TRBV21-1 | ASSNGNSRGHSPNETQY
16 | TRBV7-9 | ASSFYAGLAGITDTQY
12 | TRBV29-1 | SVRPSGVTDTQY
13 | TRBV6-8 | ASSEEDRVGSPLH
13 | TRBV2 | ASSVLAPSHNEQF
11 | TRBV2 | ASRRESGETQY
15 | TRBV27 | ASSLGLRPRGSYEQY
13 | TRBV5-4 | ASSLVGPKVSPLH
12 | TRBV2 | ASSVRGRSDTQY
17 | TRBV21-1 | ASSNGWGLRQGQNSPLH
13 | TRBV19 | ASSIARGRNQPQH
13 | TRBV9 | ASSALAGGPDTQY
13 | TRBV19 | ASSMTWLAKNIQY
12 | TRBV2 | ASRMTGRNTEAF
13 | TRBV2 | ASRFQGAFTDTQY
14 | TRBV7-9 | ASSPITNRGRGGYT
14 | TRBV5-1 | ASSPSPSGAGETQY
13 | TRBV6-1 | ASNADRVGTGELF
11 | TRBV9 | ASSIGTGGEAF
13 | TRBV19 | ASSRLAGGPYEQY
9 | TRBV11-3 | ASSARETQY
11 | TRBV7-9 | ASSLPRGTEAF
10 | TRBV29-1 | SGVGGNTEAF
15 | TRBV4-1 | ASRYRDSQTNTGELF
13 | TRBV5-8 | ATDSRTTISYEQY
6 | TRBV2 | ASGEQY
13 | TRBV11-3 | ASSLESSANTGAF
12 | TRBV5-5 | ASTSQQARYGYT
12 | TRBV6-6 | ASSYRDGATEAF
13 | TRBV5-1 | ASSQGSGTYNEQF
13 | TRBV7-8 | ASSPSGRGNTEAF
14 | TRBV6-1 | AISESMRWGAHGYT
10 | TRBV5-4 | ASSSTSYEQY
13 | TRBV9 | ASSVGPYSNQPQH
13 | TRBV5-1 | ASSLAYMANYGYT
13 | TRBV11-2 | ASSLAGGNTDTQY